Below, 13 T cell receptor beta chains from the same sample are listed, as sequenced in a study of spatial heterogeneity in lung cancer. TCRdb reprocessed the 5' RACE reads with MiXCR, giving one entry per CDR3 protein. The data show 82,000 or so distinct CDR3 sequences, with roughly 13% seen just once and 4.6% held by the top ten. Time point in this sample: sample taken at primary tumor resection. Whole RNA was taken from tumor, nontumor lung or frozen PBMC; it was then sequenced unsorted. The sample was PBMCs, taken at surgery. The receptors were gathered from a male donor with early-stage non-small cell lung cancer.

The CDR3 coding sequence is TGCAGCGTTGGAAGGACTAGCAGCGATGAGCAGTTCTTC. It yields the protein CSVGRTSSDEQFF. The rearrangement links TRBV29-1 to TRBJ2-1; 8 bases fit TRBD2. Trimming took 4 bases from V and 8 from J; bases not matched to a gene: 7. Germline V gives CDR1 SQVTM, CDR2 ANQGSEA. This CDR3 comprises 13 residues.

The genes are TRBV11-1 and TRBJ1-1; D call uncertain. CDR1 is SGHAT, CDR2 FQDESV, per germline (reference sequence). CDR3 length equals 14 residues. V was cut by 2 bases and J by 1 base, with 8 bases left in between. The CDR3 loop reads CASSLSHGNTEAFF. In nucleotides, the CDR3 is TGTGCCAGCAGCTTATCACACGGGAACACTGAAGCTTTCTTT.

This clonotype was seen only a few times. The V call is TRBV12-3 or TRBV12-4, the J call TRBJ2-6, with TRBD1 matching 9 bases. Losses at the gene ends were 4 bases for V and 3 bases for J; bases not matched to a gene: 1. The CDR3 loop spans 15 amino acids. The CDR3 nucleotides read TGTGCCAGCAGTTGGGGACAGGGTGGGGCCAACGTCCTGACTTTC. Residues: CASSWGQGGANVLTF.

This clonotype was observed many times. The chain has TRBV6-1 and TRBJ1-6; D perhaps matches TRBD1 (5 bases). Trimming shortened V by 9 bases and J by 4 bases, and 10 bases separated the two germline ends. This CDR3 has 13 residues. Germline loops: CDR1 MNHNS, CDR2 SASEGT. CDR3 loop: CASMTEYNSPLHF. The CDR3 DNA sequence: TGTGCCAGTATGACAGAATATAATTCACCCCTCCACTTT.

This clonotype showed up just a few times. The V gene is TRBV30, the J gene TRBJ1-2; D might be TRBD1 (5 bases). CDR1 and CDR2 from the germline V gene are GTSNPN and SVGIG (reference sequence). V was shortened by 3 bases and J by 8 bases, with 16 bases between the two germline ends. This CDR3 is built from 13 residues. The CDR3 nucleotides are TGTGCCTGGAGCCGCGGGGGGACCCTGGGCTACACCTTC. Protein product: CAWSRGGTLGYTF.

The chain uses TRBV7-9 and TRBJ2-1; the D gene is possibly TRBD1 (6 bases). Germline V gene sequence: CDR1 SEHNR, CDR2 FQNEAQ (reference sequence). This CDR3 is built from 14 residues. Trimming cost V 5 bases and J 2 bases, with 10 bases left between them. This CDR3 reads CASSTGSTYNEQFF. CDR3 coding DNA: TGTGCCAGCAGCACAGGGTCAACCTACAATGAGCAGTTCTTC.

The CDR3 DNA is TGTGCCAGCAGTTCTGCGACAGGGCGCTCCTACGAGCAGTACTTC. Encoded protein: CASSSATGRSYEQYF. The chain joins TRBV27 to TRBJ2-7; TRBD1 matches 7 bases. The CDR3 loop spans 15 amino acids. CDR1 and CDR2 from the germline V gene are MNHEY and SMNVEV (reference sequence). J was trimmed by 0 bases and V by 4 bases; bases with no gene match: 6.

The chain links TRBV12-3 or TRBV12-4 to TRBJ2-6, with no clear D. Trimming removed 6 bases at V and 1 base at J, with 10 bases between. The CDR3 has 15 residues. The DNA for the CDR3 is TGTGCCAGCAGCTCCAGAGAGTCTGGGGCCAACGTCCTGACTTTC. This sequence encodes CASSSRESGANVLTF.

This clonotype was counted ten times or more. This chain uses TRBV6-1 with TRBJ1-1; 7 bases are shared with TRBD1. The germline gives CDR1 MNHNS, CDR2 SASEGT. The CDR3 consists of 17 residues. V shed 4 bases and J 0 bases; nucleotides not matched to a gene: 11. The CDR3 coding sequence is TGTGCCAGCAGTGTGCGACAGGGTGGAAATCTGAACACTGAAGCTTTCTTT. The encoded protein is CASSVRQGGNLNTEAFF.

This clonotype was counted a few times. This chain connects TRBV20-1 to TRBJ2-1; the D gene is possibly TRBD2 (5 bases). The CDR3 is 15 residues long. Germline V gives CDR1 DFQATT, CDR2 SNEGSKA (reference sequence). V lost 0 bases and J 3 bases, leaving 12 bases between the germline ends. CDR3 DNA sequence: TGCAGTGCTAGAGATAAAAGCGGCAGCTACAATGAGCAGTTCTTC. Its translation is CSARDKSGSYNEQFF.

The chain joins TRBV7-9 to TRBJ2-4; perhaps TRBD1 as D (6 bases). V was shortened by 2 bases and J by 0 bases, with 11 bases between the two germline ends. This CDR3 has 16 amino acids. CDR1 and CDR2 (germline): SEHNR, FQNEAQ (reference sequence). CDR3 nucleotide sequence: TGTGCCAGCAGCTTATGGACAGTTCTAGCCAAAAACATTCAGTACTTC. Its translation is CASSLWTVLAKNIQYF.

The table lists this clonotype with many counts. This chain joins TRBV11-2 and TRBJ1-1; D unresolved. CDR3 length: 16 amino acids. V lost 3 bases to trimming and J lost 1 base, with 15 bases between them. CDR1 is SGHAT, CDR2 FQNNGV, per germline. CDR3 coding DNA: TGTGCCAGCAGCTTCTACCCTGACCAGACGAACACTGAAGCTTTCTTT. Encoded protein: CASSFYPDQTNTEAFF.

This clonotype showed up just a few times. This chain links TRBV5-1 with TRBJ1-1, with unresolved D. Germline-derived CDR1 and CDR2 are SGHRS and YFSETQ. Trimming cost V 5 bases and J 5 bases, with 16 bases left between them. The CDR3 is 14 amino acids. CDR3 DNA sequence: TGCGCCAGCAGTCGTGACGGCGGAGAAACTGAAGCTTTCTTT. This codes for CASSRDGGETEAFF.